This T cell receptor beta chain was sequenced for a study of T cell clonality in common variable immunodeficiency. TCRdb's copy holds only in-frame clones and misses some; the assay was immunoSEQ multiplex PCR. There are 30,000 to 40,000 clones in the sample, none observed a single time. Germline V CDR1 and CDR2: PRHDT, FYEKMQ (reference sequence). The CDR3 has 16 residues. V dropped 3 bases and J dropped 2 bases, with 15 bases sitting between them. At least ten counts were recorded for this clone. The observed sequence ends 3 residues before the CDR3 terminus, with the missing tail filled in from the germline J gene.

The chain couples TRBV13 to TRBJ2-3, with a tentative D call TRBD2 (5 bases). The sequence was collected from a person aged 18 to 75 in good health. The source material was peripheral blood mononuclear cells. Partial CDR3 DNA: TGTGCCAGCAGCTTCAGCTTTAGCGATGCCACAGATACG. Amino acids: CASSFSFSDATDT. The full CDR3 sequence reads CASSFSFSDATDTQYF.